The 6 T cell receptor beta chains below were found in one sample sequenced in a study of blood T cell repertoires in COVID-19. Here immunoSEQ multiplex PCR was the method, and the copy in TCRdb shows in-frame clones only, minus some. The sample holds 500,000 or so clones, 87% seen once. Specimen: PBMCs or T cells enriched from blood (not recorded which). The receptors here all came from a woman between 18 and 29 years old who had recovered from COVID-19.

The chain recombines TRBV4-1 with TRBJ1-4; D is possibly TRBD1 (5 bases). The CDR3 contains 15 residues. Trimming stripped 3 bases from V and 0 bases from J, with 8 bases between. CDR1 and CDR2 from the germline V gene are MGHRA and YSYEKL. For the CDR3, the DNA is TGCGCCAGCAGCCAGGAGACAGCAACTAATGAAAAACTGTTTTTT. Translation gives CASSQETATNEKLFF.

The chain is built from TRBV27 and TRBJ1-2; TRBD1 is a possible D gene (6 bases). The CDR3 length is 13 residues. V shed 5 bases and J shed 8 bases, with 15 bases lying between them. The germline V gene encodes CDR1 MNHEY and CDR2 SMNVEV (reference sequence). This CDR3 is CASSTSGVGGYTF. In DNA form, the CDR3 reads TGTGCCAGCAGTACCTCAGGGGTAGGGGGCTACACCTTC.

V and J are TRBV28 and TRBJ1-2; TRBD1 is a possible D gene (6 bases). The CDR3 runs 16 residues. Germline loops: CDR1 MDHEN, CDR2 SYDVKM. Trimming shortened V by 6 bases and J by 7 bases, and 24 bases separated the two germline ends. The DNA of the CDR3 is TGTGCCAGCAGCGATCTTAACAGGGCTCAAGGGAGTGGCTACACCTTC. It specifies CASSDLNRAQGSGYTF.

The genes are TRBV5-4 and TRBJ2-6, with D perhaps matching TRBD1 (5 bases). Germline V CDR1 and CDR2: SGHNT, YYREEE (reference sequence). Trimming took 0 bases from V and 0 from J, leaving 13 bases between them. This CDR3 has 18 amino acids. The CDR3 is CASSLARGQSSGANVLTF. The CDR3 DNA is TGTGCCAGCAGCTTGGCAAGGGGCCAAAGCTCTGGGGCCAACGTCCTGACTTTC.

The J gene is TRBJ1-3, the V gene TRBV10-3; TRBD1 matches 8 bases. Germline CDR1 is ENHRY and CDR2 is SYGVKD. V shed 5 bases and J 0 bases; nucleotides not matched to a gene: 0. The CDR3 extends over 14 amino acids. The CDR3 DNA follows: TGTGCCATCAGTACAGGGGGCTCTGGAAACACCATATATTTT. Translation gives CAISTGGSGNTIYF.

The chain uses TRBV5-1 and TRBJ1-4; no firm D call. The CDR3 totals 14 residues. CDR1 is SGHRS, CDR2 YFSETQ, per germline. V lost 0 bases and J 8 bases, leaving 11 bases between the germline ends. The CDR3 loop reads CASSLDGRAEKLFF. CDR3 in DNA: TGCGCCAGCAGCTTGGACGGGAGGGCGGAAAAACTGTTTTTT.